One sample yielded the 4 T cell receptor beta chains listed below, sequenced in a study of metastatic and nonmetastatic thyroid tumors. Thyroid surgery was performed in patients who had received no treatment beforehand. TCRdb reanalyzed the PCR reads with MiXCR. The sample records about 16,000 clones, roughly 29% being singletons. Sequenced material: tumor tissue. The receptor set was obtained from a male donor with papillary thyroid cancer or a benign thyroid nodule (not recorded which). Some clones in this sample may be carry-over from other donors' samples.

The V call is TRBV5-1, the J call TRBJ2-1; no clear D gene. The germline V gene has CDR1 SGHRS and CDR2 YFSETQ. V was clipped by 2 bases and J by 5 bases, with 5 bases between them. This CDR3 has 12 residues. In nucleotides, the CDR3 is TGCGCCAGCAGCTTAGGGCACAATGAGCAGTTCTTC. It translates to CASSLGHNEQFF.

V is TRBV11-1 and J is TRBJ2-1, with no clear D. Trimming cost V 4 bases and J 6 bases, with 25 bases left between them. CDR3 length: 18 residues. CDR1 is SGHAT, CDR2 FQDESV, per germline (reference sequence). The CDR3 region is CASSSPPQRVDQLNEQFF. DNA for the CDR3: TGTGCCAGCAGCTCACCCCCTCAACGGGTGGATCAACTCAATGAGCAGTTCTTC.

V gene TRBV20-1 combines with J gene TRBJ2-7; TRBD1 agrees at 9 bases. Losses at the gene ends were 5 bases for V and 4 bases for J; bases not matched to a gene: 6. Germline V CDR1 and CDR2: DFQATT, SNEGSKA (reference sequence). This CDR3 spans 13 amino acids. This CDR3 reads CSASGTGSYEQYF. CDR3 DNA sequence: TGCAGTGCTTCCGGGACAGGGAGTTACGAGCAGTACTTC.

The sample holds a few counts of this clone. The J gene is TRBJ2-7, the V gene TRBV28; 7 positions agree with TRBD2. The V segment lost 3 bases and the J segment 0 bases; nucleotides outside the gene matches: 14. This CDR3 region has 18 residues. Germline loops: CDR1 MDHEN, CDR2 SYDVKM. The CDR3: CASSFNQKTSVTSYEQYF. Here the CDR3 DNA reads TGTGCCAGCAGTTTTAATCAAAAAACTAGCGTAACCTCCTACGAGCAGTACTTC.